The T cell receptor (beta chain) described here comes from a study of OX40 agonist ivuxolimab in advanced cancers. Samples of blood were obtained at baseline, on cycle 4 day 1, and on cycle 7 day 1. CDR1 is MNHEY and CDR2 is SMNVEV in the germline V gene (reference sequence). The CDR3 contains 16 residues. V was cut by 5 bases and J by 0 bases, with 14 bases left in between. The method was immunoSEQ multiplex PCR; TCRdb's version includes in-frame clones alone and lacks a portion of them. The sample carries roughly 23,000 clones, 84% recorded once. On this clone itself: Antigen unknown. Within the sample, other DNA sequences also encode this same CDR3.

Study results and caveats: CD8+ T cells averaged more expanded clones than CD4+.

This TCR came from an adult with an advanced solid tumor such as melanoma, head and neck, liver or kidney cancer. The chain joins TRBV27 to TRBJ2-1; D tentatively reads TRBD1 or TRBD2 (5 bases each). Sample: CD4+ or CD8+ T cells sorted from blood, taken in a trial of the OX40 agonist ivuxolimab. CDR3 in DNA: TGTGCCAGCAGTACCGGGACGGGAAGCTCCTACAATGAGCAGTTCTTC. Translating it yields CASSTGTGSSYNEQFF.